This TCR beta chain was retrieved from a study of regulatory T cells in long-lasting Graves disease. Relying on iRepertoire HTBI primers and Arm-PCR of CDR3 regions, the team built TCR beta libraries. From the multiplex PCR reads, TCRdb called clonotypes with MiXCR, one entry per CDR3 protein. The sample includes approximately 400,000 distinct CDR3 sequences, 20% to 30% of them seen just once. This clonotype was observed many times. The time point was: persistent/refractory GD, antithyroid drugs over 5 years with positive TRAb. RNA extracted from PBMCs served as the sequencing template. Germline loops: CDR1 MNHNS, CDR2 SASEGT. There are 15 residues in the CDR3. V lost 7 bases to trimming and J lost 0 bases, with 16 bases between them.

J is TRBJ2-7 and V is TRBV6-1; no clear D. The sample was peripheral blood mononuclear cells (PBMCs), taken when the disease was refractory, from a patient treated with antithyroid drugs. The clonotype was recovered from a female donor with Graves disease. The CDR3 is CASTLIGGSSYEQYF. The CDR3 region has the DNA TGTGCCAGCACCCTGATTGGCGGAAGCTCCTACGAGCAGTACTTC.